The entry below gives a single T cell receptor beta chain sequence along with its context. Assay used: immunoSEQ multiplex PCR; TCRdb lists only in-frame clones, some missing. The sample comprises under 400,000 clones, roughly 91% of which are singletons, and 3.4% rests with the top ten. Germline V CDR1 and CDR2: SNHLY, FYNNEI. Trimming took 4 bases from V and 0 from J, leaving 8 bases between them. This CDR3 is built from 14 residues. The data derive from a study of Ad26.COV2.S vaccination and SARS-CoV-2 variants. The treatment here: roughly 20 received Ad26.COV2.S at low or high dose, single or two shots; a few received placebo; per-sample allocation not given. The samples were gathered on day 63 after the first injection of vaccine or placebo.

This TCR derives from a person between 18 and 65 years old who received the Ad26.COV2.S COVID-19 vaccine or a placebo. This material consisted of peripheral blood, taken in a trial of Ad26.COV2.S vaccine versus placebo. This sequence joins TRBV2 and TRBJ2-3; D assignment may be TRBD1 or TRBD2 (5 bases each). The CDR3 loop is CASSVWDSTDTQYF. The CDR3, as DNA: TGTGCCAGCAGTGTCTGGGACAGCACAGATACGCAGTATTTT.